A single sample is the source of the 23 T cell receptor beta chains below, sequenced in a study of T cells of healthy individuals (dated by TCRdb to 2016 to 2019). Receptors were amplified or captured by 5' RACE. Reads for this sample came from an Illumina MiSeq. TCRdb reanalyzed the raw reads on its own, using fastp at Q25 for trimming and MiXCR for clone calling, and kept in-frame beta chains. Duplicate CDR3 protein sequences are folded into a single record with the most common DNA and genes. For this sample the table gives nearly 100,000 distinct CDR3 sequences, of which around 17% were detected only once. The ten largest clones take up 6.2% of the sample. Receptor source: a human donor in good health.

The CDR3 DNA is TGTGCCAGCAGCATACAGCGGGGAGAGACCCAGTACTTC. Translated: CASSIQRGETQYF. V is TRBV6-6 and J is TRBJ2-5; 7 bases fit TRBD2. The CDR3 extends over 13 amino acids. Losses at the gene ends were 6 bases for V and 4 bases for J; bases not matched to a gene: 5. The V gene's germline CDR1 is MNHNY and CDR2 SVGAGI (reference sequence).

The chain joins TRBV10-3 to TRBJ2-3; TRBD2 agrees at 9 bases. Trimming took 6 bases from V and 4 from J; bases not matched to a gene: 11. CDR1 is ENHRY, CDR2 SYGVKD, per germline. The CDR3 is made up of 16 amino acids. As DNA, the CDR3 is TGTGCCATCAGCGACCGCGGGGGGGGAGGTGCAGATACGCAGTATTTT. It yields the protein CAISDRGGGGADTQYF.

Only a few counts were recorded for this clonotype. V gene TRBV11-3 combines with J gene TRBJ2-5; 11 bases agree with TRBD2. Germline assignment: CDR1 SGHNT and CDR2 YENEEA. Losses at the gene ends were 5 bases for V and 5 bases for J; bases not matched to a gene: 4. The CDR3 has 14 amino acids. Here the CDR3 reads CASSLTSGIETQYF. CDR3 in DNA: TGTGCCAGCAGCCTGACTAGCGGGATTGAGACCCAGTACTTC.

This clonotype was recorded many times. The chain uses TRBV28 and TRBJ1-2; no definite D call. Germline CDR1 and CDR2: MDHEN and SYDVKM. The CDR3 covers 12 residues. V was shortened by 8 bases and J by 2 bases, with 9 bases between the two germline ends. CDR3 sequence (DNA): TGTGCCAGCGGAAGATGGAACTATGGCTACACCTTC. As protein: CASGRWNYGYTF.

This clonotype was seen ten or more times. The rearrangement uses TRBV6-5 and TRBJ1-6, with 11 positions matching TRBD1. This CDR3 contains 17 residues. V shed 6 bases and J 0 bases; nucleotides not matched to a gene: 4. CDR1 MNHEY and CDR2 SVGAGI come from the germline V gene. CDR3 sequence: CASSRDRGNSYNSPLHF. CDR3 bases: TGTGCCAGCAGCCGGGACAGGGGGAACTCCTATAATTCACCCCTCCACTTT.

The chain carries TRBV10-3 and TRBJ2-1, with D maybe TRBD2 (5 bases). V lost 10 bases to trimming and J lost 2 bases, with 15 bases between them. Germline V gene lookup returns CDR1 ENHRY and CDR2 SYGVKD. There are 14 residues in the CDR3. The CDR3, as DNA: TGTGCCACACACCCTCCGGAGGCCTACAATGAGCAGTTCTTC. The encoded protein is CATHPPEAYNEQFF.

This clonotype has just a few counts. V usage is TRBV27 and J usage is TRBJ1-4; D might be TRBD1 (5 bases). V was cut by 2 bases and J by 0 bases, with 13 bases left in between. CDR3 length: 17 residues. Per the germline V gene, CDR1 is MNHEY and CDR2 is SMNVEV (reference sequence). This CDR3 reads CASSLKAGTATNEKLFF. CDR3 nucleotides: TGTGCCAGCAGTTTAAAAGCGGGGACCGCAACTAATGAAAAACTGTTTTTT.

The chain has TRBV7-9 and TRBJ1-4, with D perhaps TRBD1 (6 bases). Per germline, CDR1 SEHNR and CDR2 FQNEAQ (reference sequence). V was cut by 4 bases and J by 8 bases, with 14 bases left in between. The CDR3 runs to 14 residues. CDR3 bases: TGTGCCAGCAGCTCATCGACAGGAGGAGAAAAACTGTTTTTT. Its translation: CASSSSTGGEKLFF.

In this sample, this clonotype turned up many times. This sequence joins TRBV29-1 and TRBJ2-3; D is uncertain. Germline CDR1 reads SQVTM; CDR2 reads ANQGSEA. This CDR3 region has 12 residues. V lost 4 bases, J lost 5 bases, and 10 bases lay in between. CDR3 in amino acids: CSVGMAQDTQYF. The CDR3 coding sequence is TGCAGCGTTGGGATGGCCCAAGATACGCAGTATTTT.

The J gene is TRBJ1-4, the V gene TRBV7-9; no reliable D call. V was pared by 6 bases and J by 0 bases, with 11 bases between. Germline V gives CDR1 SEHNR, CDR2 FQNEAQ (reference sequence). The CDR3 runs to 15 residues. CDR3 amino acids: CASSREGATNEKLFF. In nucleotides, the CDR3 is TGTGCCAGCAGTCGGGAGGGTGCAACTAATGAAAAACTGTTTTTT.

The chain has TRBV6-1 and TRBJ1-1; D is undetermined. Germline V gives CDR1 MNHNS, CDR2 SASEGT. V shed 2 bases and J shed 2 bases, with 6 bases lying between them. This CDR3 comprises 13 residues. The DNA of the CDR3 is TGTGCCAGCAGTGAACAGCCAAACACTGAAGCTTTCTTT. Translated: CASSEQPNTEAFF.

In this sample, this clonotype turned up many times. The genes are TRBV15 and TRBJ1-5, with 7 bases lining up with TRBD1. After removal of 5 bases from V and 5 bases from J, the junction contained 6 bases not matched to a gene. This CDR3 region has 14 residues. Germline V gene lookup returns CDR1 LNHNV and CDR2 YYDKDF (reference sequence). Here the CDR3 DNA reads TGTGCCACCAGCGCAGGGGGGGGGGATCAGCCCCAGCATTTT. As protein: CATSAGGGDQPQHF.

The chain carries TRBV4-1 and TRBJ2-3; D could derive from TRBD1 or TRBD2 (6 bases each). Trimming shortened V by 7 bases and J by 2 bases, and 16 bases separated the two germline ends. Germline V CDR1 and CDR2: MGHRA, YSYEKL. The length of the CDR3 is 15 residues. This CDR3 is CASKTKGGLTDTQYF. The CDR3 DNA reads TGCGCCAGCAAGACTAAGGGGGGACTCACAGATACGCAGTATTTT.

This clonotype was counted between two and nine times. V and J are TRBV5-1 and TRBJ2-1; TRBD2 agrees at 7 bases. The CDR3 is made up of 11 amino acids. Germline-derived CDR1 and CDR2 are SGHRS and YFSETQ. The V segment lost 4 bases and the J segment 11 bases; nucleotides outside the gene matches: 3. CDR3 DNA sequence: TGCGCCAGCAGCCTCAGCGGGAAGCAGTTCTTC. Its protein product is CASSLSGKQFF.

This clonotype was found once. The CDR3 loop reads CSARDPFWTGRQETQYF. In DNA form, the CDR3 reads TGCAGTGCTAGAGATCCGTTTTGGACAGGGCGTCAAGAGACCCAGTACTTC. The V gene is TRBV20-1, the J gene TRBJ2-5; TRBD1 matches at 8 bases. Germline assignment: CDR1 DFQATT and CDR2 SNEGSKA (reference sequence). V shed 0 bases, J shed 2 bases, and the junction held 11 bases outside the gene matches. The CDR3 has 17 amino acids.

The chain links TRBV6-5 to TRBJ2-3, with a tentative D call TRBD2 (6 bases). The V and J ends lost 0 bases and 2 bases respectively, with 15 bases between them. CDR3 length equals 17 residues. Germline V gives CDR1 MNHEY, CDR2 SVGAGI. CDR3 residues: CASSYSPVEGYTDTQYF. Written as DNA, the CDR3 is TGTGCCAGCAGTTACTCCCCGGTGGAGGGGTACACAGATACGCAGTATTTT.

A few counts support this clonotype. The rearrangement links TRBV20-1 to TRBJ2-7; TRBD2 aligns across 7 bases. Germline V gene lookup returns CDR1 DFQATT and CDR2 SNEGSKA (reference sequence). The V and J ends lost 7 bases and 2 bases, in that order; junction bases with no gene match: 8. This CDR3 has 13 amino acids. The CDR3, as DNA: TGCAGTGTCATGCGGGGGTTACCCTACGAGCAGTACTTC. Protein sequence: CSVMRGLPYEQYF.

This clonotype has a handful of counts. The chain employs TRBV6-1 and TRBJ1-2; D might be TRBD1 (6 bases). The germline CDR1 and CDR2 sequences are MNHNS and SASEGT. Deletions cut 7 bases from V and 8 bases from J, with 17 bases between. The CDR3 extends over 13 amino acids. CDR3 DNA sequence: TGTGCCAGCATTAAACCGGACAGATACGGCTACACCTTC. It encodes CASIKPDRYGYTF.

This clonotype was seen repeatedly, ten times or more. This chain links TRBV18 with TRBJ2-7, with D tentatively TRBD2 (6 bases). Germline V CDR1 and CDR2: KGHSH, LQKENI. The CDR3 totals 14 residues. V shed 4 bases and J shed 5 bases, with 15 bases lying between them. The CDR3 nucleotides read TGTGCCAGCTCACTATCGGACTGGAGGGACGAGCAGTACTTC. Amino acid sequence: CASSLSDWRDEQYF.

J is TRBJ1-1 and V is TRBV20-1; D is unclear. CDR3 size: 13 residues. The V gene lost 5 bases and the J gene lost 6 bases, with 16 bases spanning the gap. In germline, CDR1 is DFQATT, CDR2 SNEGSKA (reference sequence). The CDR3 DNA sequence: TGCAGTGCTCCGACGGGGAACGGAGCTGAAGCTTTCTTT. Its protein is CSAPTGNGAEAFF.

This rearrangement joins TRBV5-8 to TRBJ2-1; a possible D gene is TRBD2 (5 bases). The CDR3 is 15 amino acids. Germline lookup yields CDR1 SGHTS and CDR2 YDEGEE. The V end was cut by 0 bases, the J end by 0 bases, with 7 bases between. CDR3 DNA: TGTGCCAGCAGCTTGGGAGCGGTCTCCTACAATGAGCAGTTCTTC. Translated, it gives CASSLGAVSYNEQFF. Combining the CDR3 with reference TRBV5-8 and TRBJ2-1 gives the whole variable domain EAGVTQSPTHLIKTRGQQATLRCSPISGHTSVYWYQQALGLGLQFLLWYDEGEERNRGNFPPRFSGRQFPNYSSELNVNALELEDSALYLCASSLGAVSYNEQFFGPGTRLTVL.

CDR3 protein: CASSSQRGEKNIQYF. The CDR3 DNA reads TGTGCCAGCAGTTCCCAGCGGGGGGAGAAAAACATTCAGTACTTC. This chain uses TRBV28 with TRBJ2-4; 9 bases are shared with TRBD2. Germline assignment: CDR1 MDHEN and CDR2 SYDVKM. CDR3 length: 15 residues. Trimming took 4 bases from V and 4 from J; bases not matched to a gene: 5.

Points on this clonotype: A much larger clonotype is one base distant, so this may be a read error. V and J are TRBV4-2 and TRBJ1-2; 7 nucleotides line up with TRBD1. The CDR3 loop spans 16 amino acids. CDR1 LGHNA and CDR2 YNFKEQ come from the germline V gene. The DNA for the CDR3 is TGTGCCAGCAGCCAAGGGACAGGACCCAATAACTATGGCTACAACTTC. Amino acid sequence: CASSQGTGPNNYGYNF.